Listed below are T cell receptor beta chains from one sample, sequenced in a study of shared clonotypes between healthy human individuals. TCRdb's copy holds only in-frame clones and misses some; the assay was immunoSEQ multiplex PCR. The sample consists of hundreds of thousands of clones, around 74% of them appearing once. The sequencing sample was made of memory CD4+ T cells sorted from blood. Receptors were obtained from a woman in her twenties or thirties in good health. Both conserved end residues are part of each CDR3. Each record gives: V gene, D gene, J gene, clone size, CDR3 length, CDR3 protein, CDR3 DNA. D genes are given only for firm matches. Size values are once, few and many counts, or a class for expanded clones, and some rows have none.

TRBV4-1,.,TRBJ1-1,.,17,CASSHGRQANLGTEAFF,TGCGCCAGCAGCCACGGAAGACAGGCCAACTTGGGCACTGAAGCTTTCTTT
TRBV28,.,TRBJ1-2,.,11,CASGWSYGYTF,TGTGCCAGCGGCTGGAGCTATGGCTACACCTTC
TRBV28,TRBD2,TRBJ2-1,.,15,CASSPGTSRLGGQFF,TGTGCCAGCAGCCCCGGGACTAGCCGCCTGGGAGGGCAGTTCTTC
TRBV5-4,.,TRBJ1-4,.,15,CASSGEDSLNEKLFF,TGTGCCAGCAGCGGGGAAGACAGCCTAAATGAAAAACTGTTTTTT
TRBV28,.,TRBJ2-5,few,14,CASSFASRPETQYF,TGTGCCAGCAGTTTTGCTAGCCGACCTGAGACCCAGTACTTC
TRBV4-1,.,TRBJ1-2,.,14,CASSQDDGNYGYTF,TGCGCCAGCAGCCAAGACGACGGTAACTATGGCTACACCTTC
TRBV30,TRBD1,TRBJ2-7,few,15,CAWPPQGTGSYEQYF,TGTGCCTGGCCTCCTCAGGGGACAGGCTCCTACGAGCAGTACTTC
TRBV11-2,TRBD2,TRBJ2-7,.,14,CASRRLADVPEQYF,TGTGCCAGCAGGAGACTAGCGGACGTTCCCGAGCAGTACTTC
TRBV15,TRBD1,TRBJ1-1,.,15,CATSRGGTANTEAFF,TGTGCCACCAGCAGAGGCGGGACAGCGAACACTGAAGCTTTCTTT
TRBV7-2,.,TRBJ2-5,.,16,CASSLRAPTPQETQYF,TGTGCCAGCAGCTTACGGGCCCCGACACCTCAAGAGACCCAGTACTTC
TRBV7-9,.,TRBJ1-1,.,19,CASSFTSPGVLRRNTEAFF,TGTGCCAGCAGCTTTACCTCTCCAGGGGTTTTAAGGAGGAACACTGAAGCTTTCTTT
TRBV28,.,TRBJ1-4,.,14,CASIEDTTNEKLFF,TGTGCCAGCATTGAAGATACAACTAATGAAAAACTGTTTTTT
TRBV18,TRBD1,TRBJ2-1,.,16,CASSDRQGARYNEQFF,TGTGCCAGCTCGGATCGACAGGGGGCAAGGTACAATGAGCAGTTCTTC
TRBV12-5,TRBD2,TRBJ2-2,.,17,CASGLVVSREGPGELFF,TGTGCTAGTGGTTTGGTAGTCTCGCGGGAGGGCCCCGGGGAGCTGTTTTTT
TRBV29-1,.,TRBJ2-7,.,13,CSVSPRPPYEQYF,TGCAGCGTTTCCCCGAGGCCCCCCTACGAGCAGTACTTC
TRBV28,.,TRBJ2-5,.,15,CASSGVRQGRKTQYF,TGTGCCAGCAGTGGCGTCCGCCAGGGTAGAAAGACCCAGTACTTC
TRBV28,.,TRBJ2-7,few,13,CASSLPADYEQYF,TGTGCCAGCAGTTTACCGGCAGACTACGAGCAGTACTTC
TRBV15,TRBD1,TRBJ2-7,many,15,CATSRGRDSPYEQYF,TGTGCCACCAGCAGAGGACGGGACAGTCCCTACGAGCAGTACTTC
TRBV25-1,.,TRBJ2-7,.,13,CASRGDTSYEQYF,TGTGCCAGCAGGGGTGACACTTCCTACGAGCAGTACTTC
TRBV7-6,.,TRBJ1-3,.,13,CASSPDFGNTIYF,TGTGCCAGCAGCCCGGACTTTGGAAACACCATATATTTT
TRBV28,.,TRBJ1-1,.,15,CASSLTLFDSTEAFF,TGTGCCAGCAGTTTAACCCTATTCGACAGCACTGAAGCTTTCTTT
TRBV29-1,.,TRBJ1-1,few,13,CSVVNGILTEAFF,TGCAGCGTTGTTAATGGGATTCTCACTGAAGCTTTCTTT
TRBV2,TRBD2,TRBJ2-5,.,15,CASLLAGLVGETQYF,TGTGCCAGCCTACTGGCAGGACTAGTCGGAGAGACCCAGTACTTC
TRBV9,.,TRBJ2-2,.,16,CASSVGQRPNTGELFF,TGTGCCAGCAGCGTAGGTCAGCGACCGAACACCGGGGAGCTGTTTTTT
TRBV27,.,TRBJ2-1,.,15,CASRTEGLIYGGQFF,TGTGCCAGCAGGACAGAAGGACTGATTTATGGAGGGCAGTTCTTC
TRBV11-1,TRBD1,TRBJ2-2,.,15,CASSFGTVRTGELFF,TGTGCCAGCAGCTTCGGGACAGTCCGTACCGGGGAGCTGTTTTTT
TRBV27,.,TRBJ1-4,.,14,CASSIDRSNEKLFF,TGTGCCAGCAGTATCGACAGAAGTAATGAAAAACTGTTTTTT
TRBV7-8,.,TRBJ2-3,.,14,CASSLVRSTDTQYF,TGTGCCAGCAGCTTAGTCCGTAGCACAGATACGCAGTATTTT
TRBV19,TRBD1,TRBJ1-5,.,16,CASESGTGAFNQPQHF,TGTGCCAGTGAGTCAGGGACAGGGGCCTTCAATCAGCCCCAGCATTTT
TRBV10-2,.,TRBJ1-5,.,13,CASTEYAHQPQHF,TGCGCCAGCACGGAATATGCGCATCAGCCCCAGCATTTT
TRBV28,TRBD1,TRBJ2-2,few,16,CASRHRQGVNTGELFF,TGTGCCAGCAGACACCGACAGGGGGTAAACACCGGGGAGCTGTTTTTT
TRBV27,TRBD1,TRBJ1-6,many,14,CASSSGRGLSPLHF,TGTGCCAGCAGTTCCGGCAGGGGGCTTTCACCCCTCCACTTT
TRBV28,.,TRBJ2-4,few,14,CASNPGLATNIQYF,TGTGCCAGCAACCCGGGGTTAGCGACGAACATTCAGTACTTC
TRBV4-1,TRBD2,TRBJ2-5,.,20,CASSQPRISAGGSRWGTQYF,TGCGCCAGCAGCCAACCCAGAATCAGTGCGGGCGGGAGCAGGTGGGGGACCCAGTACTTC
TRBV4-1,.,TRBJ1-2,.,13,CASSHLSTGGYTF,TGCGCCAGCAGCCACCTGTCCACGGGGGGCTACACCTTC
TRBV6-6,.,TRBJ1-2,.,15,CASSYSRPKDYGYTF,TGTGCCAGCAGTTACTCCAGGCCGAAGGACTATGGCTACACCTTC
TRBV30,.,TRBJ2-3,.,15,CAWSREDQVADTQYF,TGTGCCTGGAGTAGGGAGGATCAAGTCGCAGATACGCAGTATTTT
TRBV6-6,.,TRBJ1-5,.,15,CASSYGRNMYQPQHF,TGTGCCAGCAGTTATGGTCGGAATATGTATCAGCCCCAGCATTTT
TRBV27,.,TRBJ2-2,.,12,CASKTEPGELFF,TGTGCCAGCAAAACGGAGCCCGGGGAGCTGTTTTTT
TRBV2,.,TRBJ2-5,.,13,CASSGQIEETQYF,TGTGCCAGCAGTGGACAGATTGAAGAGACCCAGTACTTC
TRBV29-1,.,TRBJ1-4,.,14,CSVEEAGNYEKLFF,TGCAGCGTTGAAGAGGCCGGGAACTATGAAAAACTGTTTTTT
TRBV25-1,.,TRBJ1-1,.,14,CASSEYHRGAEAFF,TGTGCCAGCAGTGAATATCATCGGGGCGCTGAAGCTTTCTTT
TRBV4-1,TRBD2,TRBJ2-7,.,19,CASSQEVGASGHTSYEQYF,TGCGCCAGCAGCCAAGAGGTTGGGGCTAGCGGTCATACGTCCTACGAGCAGTACTTC
TRBV7-6,TRBD2,TRBJ2-7,.,14,CASSAGLAGGEQYF,TGTGCCAGCAGCGCCGGACTAGCGGGAGGTGAGCAGTACTTC
TRBV5-6,.,TRBJ1-2,.,15,CASRRSTGGFYGYTF,TGTGCCAGCAGGAGGAGCACGGGAGGGTTCTATGGCTACACCTTC
TRBV5-1,.,TRBJ2-1,few,18,CASSLFIVGGPSGNEQFF,TGCGCCAGCAGCTTGTTTATAGTAGGGGGGCCGTCCGGCAATGAGCAGTTCTTC
TRBV7-9,.,TRBJ1-1,.,12,CASSLVVGPAFF,TGTGCCAGCAGCTTAGTCGTAGGGCCGGCTTTCTTT
TRBV29-1,TRBD2,TRBJ2-5,.,12,CSTGLAGETQYF,TGCAGCACGGGACTAGCAGGAGAGACCCAGTACTTC
TRBV5-4,TRBD1,TRBJ1-2,.,14,CASRVGGTGEGYTF,TGTGCCAGCAGGGTCGGTGGGACAGGGGAAGGCTACACCTTC
TRBV28,.,TRBJ1-5,.,15,CASSFGPGSNQPQHF,TGTGCCAGCAGTTTTGGTCCCGGGAGCAATCAGCCCCAGCATTTT
TRBV5-1,.,TRBJ2-7,.,11,CASSLDSEQYF,TGCGCCAGCAGCTTGGATAGCGAGCAGTACTTC
TRBV28,TRBD2,TRBJ2-3,few,15,CASSFVTGGRYTQYF,TGTGCCAGCAGTTTCGTTACGGGAGGGCGTTATACGCAGTATTTT
TRBV6-5,TRBD2,TRBJ2-3,.,16,CASSSGTSGRYDTQYF,TGTGCCAGCAGTTCGGGGACTAGCGGGAGATACGATACGCAGTATTTT
TRBV6-5,TRBD1,TRBJ2-1,.,15,CASRPDRGLGNEQFF,TGTGCCAGCAGACCTGACAGGGGGCTGGGGAATGAGCAGTTCTTC
TRBV28,.,TRBJ1-2,.,13,CASSLRGAYGYTF,TGTGCCAGCAGTTTAAGGGGCGCCTATGGCTACACCTTC
TRBV7-9,.,TRBJ1-3,.,12,CASSLREHTIYF,TGTGCCAGCAGCTTAAGGGAGCACACCATATATTTT
TRBV19,TRBD1,TRBJ1-1,.,17,CASSDSRTGGWSTEAFF,TGTGCCAGTAGTGACTCCCGGACAGGGGGATGGAGCACTGAAGCTTTCTTT
TRBV28,.,TRBJ1-1,few,15,CASSFAGARNTEAFF,TGTGCCAGCAGTTTCGCGGGGGCGCGGAACACTGAAGCTTTCTTT
TRBV19,.,TRBJ2-2,.,12,CASSIQLGELFF,TGTGCCAGTAGTATCCAACTCGGGGAGCTGTTTTTT